The 24 T cell receptor beta chains below all came from one sample that was sequenced in a study of blood T cell repertoires in COVID-19. TCRdb's table, derived via immunoSEQ multiplex PCR, lists solely in-frame clones and lacks some. Of roughly 200,000 clones in the sample, less than 90% were seen once. The sample was PBMCs or T cells enriched from blood (not recorded which). The origin of the receptors is a woman in her thirties who had recovered from COVID-19.

The V and J genes are TRBV19 and TRBJ1-4; possible D gene TRBD1, 6 bases. Looked up from germline, CDR1 is LNHDA and CDR2 is SQIVND (reference sequence). With 9 bases removed from V and 10 bases from J, the gap between germline ends came to 15 bases. The CDR3 consists of 12 residues. Written as DNA, the CDR3 is TGTGCCAGCCTGACAGGTGGGGGAAAACTGTTTTTT. This translates into CASLTGGGKLFF. The full variable domain, completed using reference TRBV19 and TRBJ1-4, is DGGITQSPKYLFRKEGQNVTLSCEQNLNHDAMYWYRQDPGQGLRLIYYSQIVNDFQKGDIAEGYSVSREKKESFPLTVTSAQKNPTAFYLCASLTGGGKLFFGSGTQLSVL.

This clone is a singleton in its sample. V is TRBV12-3 or TRBV12-4 and J is TRBJ1-6, with D uncertain. The CDR3 extends over 13 amino acids. The V and J ends lost 3 bases and 9 bases respectively, with 9 bases between them. In DNA, the CDR3 is TGTGCCAGCAGTTTGCGGCTGGGTTCACCCCTCCACTTT. This gives the protein CASSLRLGSPLHF.

The rearrangement uses TRBV19 and TRBJ1-3; D call uncertain. The CDR3 is 15 residues long. CDR1 LNHDA and CDR2 SQIVND come from the germline V gene (reference sequence). The V end was cut by 7 bases, the J end by 1 base, with 14 bases between. As DNA, the CDR3 is TGTGCCAGTACCGCCCAGAGGGAATCTGGAAACACCATATATTTT. Translating it yields CASTAQRESGNTIYF.

The V gene is TRBV19, the J gene TRBJ1-1; possibly TRBD1 for D (6 bases). Trimming pared 6 bases from V and 0 bases from J, leaving 20 bases between. Germline values: CDR1 LNHDA, CDR2 SQIVND (reference sequence). This CDR3 has 17 amino acids. This CDR3 is CASRNAQGVRMNTEAFF. The CDR3 DNA is TGTGCCAGTAGGAATGCACAGGGAGTAAGGATGAACACTGAAGCTTTCTTT.

The gene calls are TRBV5-1 and TRBJ1-3; TRBD1 matches at 7 bases. The CDR3 totals 15 residues. CDR1 and CDR2 (germline): SGHRS, YFSETQ. Germline trimming cut 2 bases from V and 3 bases from J; bases unmatched to any gene: 5. CDR3 DNA: TGCGCCAGCAGCTTCCTAGGGGGCTTTGGAAACACCATATATTTT. Its translation: CASSFLGGFGNTIYF.

The CDR3 nucleotides are TGCGCCAGCAGCCAAGACAGCACTAGCGGGGCCCTAGCCAAAAACATTCAGTACTTC. It translates to CASSQDSTSGALAKNIQYF. This rearrangement joins TRBV4-3 to TRBJ2-4; 10 positions match TRBD2. The CDR3 runs to 19 residues. V trimming: 0 bases; J trimming: 0 bases; junction bases outside the gene matches: 8. Germline CDR1 is LGHNA and CDR2 is YSLEER.

The chain carries TRBV7-6 and TRBJ2-7, with D perhaps TRBD2 (5 bases). The V gene lost 3 bases and the J gene lost 6 bases, with 15 bases spanning the gap. The CDR3 has 14 residues. Germline CDR1 is SGHVS and CDR2 is FNYEAQ. DNA for the CDR3: TGTGCCAGCAGCTTCCGTGTGGGTGCGGGCGAGCAGTACTTC. This encodes CASSFRVGAGEQYF.

V gene TRBV9 combines with J gene TRBJ2-5, with 7 bases matching TRBD2. Unmatched junction bases numbered 4, after V lost 5 bases and J lost 3 bases. CDR3 length: 13 residues. The germline V gene has CDR1 SGDLS and CDR2 YYNGEE. The CDR3 loop reads CASSVGGKETQYF. CDR3 coding DNA: TGTGCCAGCAGTGTCGGGGGGAAAGAGACCCAGTACTTC.

The chain links TRBV3-1 (or the pseudogene TRBV3-2) to TRBJ1-3; D ambiguous. Germline V gives CDR1 LGHDT, CDR2 YNNKEL (reference sequence). V lost 0 bases to trimming and J lost 1 base, with 7 bases between them. The CDR3 length is 15 residues. CDR3: CASSQESRSGNTIYF. The CDR3 nucleotides are TGTGCCAGCAGCCAAGAAAGCAGGTCTGGAAACACCATATATTTT.

By share of the sample, this clone is medium-sized. This chain links TRBV9 with TRBJ2-3, with a possible D match to TRBD1 (5 bases). Per the germline V gene, CDR1 is SGDLS and CDR2 is YYNGEE. The CDR3 has 15 residues. Trimming cost V 0 bases and J 4 bases, with 12 bases left between them. The CDR3 DNA follows: TGTGCCAGCAGCGTAGTTGGGGCAGGGTCAGATACGCAGTATTTT. Encoded protein: CASSVVGAGSDTQYF.

The DNA for the CDR3 is TGTGCCAGCAGTTACAGGGATTATTCACCCCTCCACTTT. Its translation: CASSYRDYSPLHF. V is TRBV27 and J is TRBJ1-6, with D tentatively TRBD1 (6 bases). In germline, CDR1 is MNHEY, CDR2 SMNVEV (reference sequence). The CDR3 runs to 13 residues. Trimming left V 4 bases short and J 8 bases short, with 9 bases between.

The chain employs TRBV7-2 and TRBJ2-5, with 7 bases matching TRBD2. Germline CDR1 reads SGHTA; CDR2 reads FQGNSA. The V and J ends lost 5 bases and 5 bases, in that order; junction bases with no gene match: 5. The CDR3 extends over 13 amino acids. Here the CDR3 reads CASSRWRGETQYF. Written as DNA, the CDR3 is TGTGCCAGCAGCCGTTGGCGGGGGGAGACCCAGTACTTC.

The rearrangement uses TRBV5-1 and TRBJ1-3; D gene ambiguous. Germline lookup yields CDR1 SGHRS and CDR2 YFSETQ. The CDR3 extends over 13 amino acids. V was trimmed by 4 bases and J by 0 bases, leaving 5 bases between them. The CDR3 region is CASSPSSGNTIYF. CDR3 in DNA: TGCGCCAGCAGCCCTAGCTCTGGAAACACCATATATTTT.

This chain joins TRBV7-6 and TRBJ2-5, with 7 bases matching TRBD1. This CDR3 contains 14 residues. V was clipped by 5 bases and J by 2 bases; unmatched bases: 5. Germline CDR1 and CDR2: SGHVS and FNYEAQ. The CDR3 spells CASSPGQLQETQYF. CDR3 bases: TGTGCCAGCAGCCCGGGACAGCTACAAGAGACCCAGTACTTC.

The V call is TRBV2, the J call TRBJ1-3; tentatively, D is TRBD1 (6 bases). This CDR3 has 14 amino acids. The V end lost 5 bases, the J end lost 4 bases, and 12 bases lay between the germline ends. The V gene's germline CDR1 is SNHLY and CDR2 FYNNEI. The CDR3 bases are TGTGCCAGCAGTTCGGGGACAATCGGAAACACCATATATTTT. It specifies CASSSGTIGNTIYF. Complete variable domain (other parts from reference TRBV2 and TRBJ1-3): EPEVTQTPSHQVTQMGQEVILRCVPISNHLYFYWYRQILGQKVEFLVSFYNNEISEKSEIFDDQFSVERPDGSNFTLKIRSTKLEDSAMYFCASSSGTIGNTIYFGEGSWLTVV.

This rearrangement joins TRBV2 to TRBJ1-2; D might be TRBD1 (6 bases). CDR3 length equals 13 residues. Germline V gives CDR1 SNHLY, CDR2 FYNNEI. V was pared by 6 bases and J by 7 bases, with 15 bases between. In DNA form, the CDR3 reads TGTGCCAGCAGCTTTACAGGGTTGAGTGGCTACACCTTC. This codes for CASSFTGLSGYTF.

The sample holds one count of this clone. The V and J genes are TRBV7-2 and TRBJ2-2, with D perhaps matching TRBD2 (5 bases). Germline V gene lookup returns CDR1 SGHTA and CDR2 FQGNSA. This CDR3 has 13 residues. V was shortened by 5 bases and J by 4 bases, with 8 bases between the two germline ends. Here the CDR3 reads CASSRSGTGELFF. CDR3 coding DNA: TGTGCCAGCAGCCGGAGCGGCACCGGGGAGCTGTTTTTT.

The chain combines TRBV29-1 with TRBJ2-3; D is ambiguous. V was shortened by 5 bases and J by 1 base, with 4 bases between the two germline ends. CDR3 size: 11 residues. Germline V CDR1 and CDR2: SQVTM, ANQGSEA. The CDR3 here is CSVRGTDTQYF. CDR3 bases: TGCAGCGTTCGGGGCACAGATACGCAGTATTTT.

The genes are TRBV7-8 and TRBJ1-6, with D tentatively TRBD1 (6 bases). The CDR3 contains 13 residues. Germline CDR1 SGHVS, CDR2 FQNEAQ. Trimming removed 10 bases at V and 5 bases at J, with 12 bases between. The CDR3 bases are TGTGCCACTAGGACAGACGATAATTCACCCCTCCACTTT. Translating gives CATRTDDNSPLHF. Drawing the rest from reference TRBV7-8 and TRBJ1-6, the complete variable domain is GAGVSQSPRYKVAKRGQDVALRCDPISGHVSLFWYQQALGQGPEFLTYFQNEAQLDKSGLPSDRFFAERPEGSVSTLKIQRTQQEDSAVYLCATRTDDNSPLHFGNGTRLTVT.

The rearrangement joins TRBV5-1 to TRBJ2-3; 7 bases agree with TRBD2. CDR3 size: 14 residues. With V trimmed by 0 bases and J by 8 bases, 6 bases remained unmatched. The germline V gene has CDR1 SGHRS and CDR2 YFSETQ. The CDR3 DNA reads as TGCGCCAGCAGCTTGGGGGACTATACGGTTACGCAGTATTTT. The encoded protein is CASSLGDYTVTQYF. Combining the CDR3 with reference TRBV5-1 and TRBJ2-3 gives the whole variable domain KAGVTQTPRYLIKTRGQQVTLSCSPISGHRSVSWYQQTPGQGLQFLFEYFSETQRNKGNFPGRFSGRQFSNSRSEMNVSTLELGDSALYLCASSLGDYTVTQYFGPGTRLTVL.

V is TRBV3-1 (or the pseudogene TRBV3-2) and J is TRBJ1-2; 10 nucleotides align to TRBD1. In germline, CDR1 is LGHDT, CDR2 YNNKEL (reference sequence). V dropped 5 bases and J dropped 6; count of bases not matched to a gene: 9. The CDR3 contains 15 residues. CDR3 DNA sequence: TGTGCCAGCAGCGGAACCGGGACAGGGGTTGATGGCTACACCTTC. As protein: CASSGTGTGVDGYTF.

This clone was found once. This rearrangement joins TRBV28 to TRBJ1-4; 8 nucleotides match TRBD1. The CDR3 is 14 amino acids. Germline loops: CDR1 MDHEN, CDR2 SYDVKM. The V gene end was trimmed by 6 bases and the J gene end by 1 base; junction bases not matched to a gene: 1. The CDR3: CASRTGGTNEKLFF. For the CDR3, the DNA is TGTGCCAGCAGAACAGGGGGAACTAATGAAAAACTGTTTTTT.

The table lists this clone with a count of one. This chain connects TRBV5-1 to TRBJ1-2, with TRBD1 matching over 8 bases. From germline, CDR1 is SGHRS and CDR2 YFSETQ. J gave up 1 base and V 4 bases, and 9 bases lay outside the gene matches. CDR3 length: 16 residues. The CDR3 coding sequence is TGCGCCAGCAGCCTCTTGGGGACAGGACATAACTATGGCTACACCTTC. Translation: CASSLLGTGHNYGYTF.

The V and J genes are TRBV11-2 and TRBJ2-7; tentative D call: TRBD2 (5 bases). The V gene lost 5 bases and the J gene lost 2 bases, with 16 bases spanning the gap. The CDR3 consists of 15 residues. The germline V gene encodes CDR1 SGHAT and CDR2 FQNNGV. This chain's CDR3 is CASSTSRTVTYEQYF. Here the CDR3 DNA reads TGTGCCAGCAGCACATCTCGGACTGTAACCTACGAGCAGTACTTC.